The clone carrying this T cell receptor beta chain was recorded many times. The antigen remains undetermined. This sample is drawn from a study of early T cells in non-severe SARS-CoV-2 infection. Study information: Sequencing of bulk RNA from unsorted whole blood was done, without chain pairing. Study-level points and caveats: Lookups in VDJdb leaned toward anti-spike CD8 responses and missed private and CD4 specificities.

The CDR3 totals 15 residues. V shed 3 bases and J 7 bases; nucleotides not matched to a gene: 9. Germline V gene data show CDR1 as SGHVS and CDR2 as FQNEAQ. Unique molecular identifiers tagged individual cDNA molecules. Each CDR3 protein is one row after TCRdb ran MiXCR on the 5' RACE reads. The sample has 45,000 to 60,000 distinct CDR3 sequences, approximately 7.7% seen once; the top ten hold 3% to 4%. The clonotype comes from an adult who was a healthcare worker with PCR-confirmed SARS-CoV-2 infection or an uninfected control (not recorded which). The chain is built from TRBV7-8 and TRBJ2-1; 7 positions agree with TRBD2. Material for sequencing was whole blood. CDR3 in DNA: TGTGCCAGCAGCTTCAAGCGGCTAGCGGATAATGAGCAGTTCTTC. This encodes CASSFKRLADNEQFF. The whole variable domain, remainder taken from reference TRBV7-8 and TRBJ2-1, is GAGVSQSPRYKVAKRGQDVALRCDPISGHVSLFWYQQALGQGPEFLTYFQNEAQLDKSGLPSDRFFAERPEGSVSTLKIQRTQQEDSAVYLCASSFKRLADNEQFFGPGTRLTVL.